This T cell receptor (beta chain) was recovered during a study of cytomegalovirus exposure and HLA in healthy donors. General study results and limits: Altogether, 160 or so TCR beta chains were recorded as cytomegalovirus-associated.

The donors, nominally healthy at sampling, likely had unrecorded immune exposures. In its sample, this clone was seen a few times. Its target is unknown. The study ran its PCR with 60 Vbeta and 13 Jbeta primers. Generated by immunoSEQ multiplex PCR, the TCRdb table keeps only in-frame clones and is missing some. Of around 190,000 clones in the sample, around 81% were seen once. The receptor's source is a man aged 35-49 years in good health and CMV-seronegative. The material sequenced was PBMCs.

CDR3 coding DNA: TGTGCCAGCGAACGGGGGAATTATTTGAACACTGAAGCTTTCTTT. It specifies CASERGNYLNTEAFF. The V and J genes are TRBV2 and TRBJ1-1; D may be TRBD1 (5 bases). CDR1 and CDR2 from the germline V gene are SNHLY and FYNNEI. This CDR3 is built from 15 residues. Trimming took off 8 bases at V and 0 bases at J, with 16 bases between the two ends.